This TCR beta chain emerged from a study of cytomegalovirus exposure and HLA in healthy donors. Study background: Assignment to the Caucasian-associated ancestry cluster applied to less than 85% of the approximately 400 genotyped donors.

On this clone: Its antigen is not known.

Germline V gives CDR1 PRHDT, CDR2 FYEKMQ (reference sequence). V was pared by 0 bases and J by 7 bases, with 7 bases between. The length of the CDR3 is 13 residues. Study observations and caveats: Association with HLA alleles at 0.05 false discovery rate was found for 17,000 or so TCR beta sequences in a later analysis. Indistinguishable V segments such as TRBV6-2 and TRBV6-3 were excluded. CMV antigen specificity was confirmed in vitro for a few CMV-associated chains.

The PCR was carried out with 60 Vbeta primers and 13 Jbeta primers. TCRdb's table, derived via immunoSEQ multiplex PCR, lists solely in-frame clones and lacks some. The data hold 150,000 to 200,000 clones, with roughly 82% observed a single time. The chain combines TRBV13 with TRBJ1-5; D is possibly TRBD1 (5 bases). Material: PBMCs. The sequence derives from a woman aged 50 to 65 in good health and CMV-seronegative. Written as DNA, the CDR3 is TGTGCCAGCAGCTTAGGCAGGGCCCAGCCCCAGCATTTT. Its protein product is CASSLGRAQPQHF.